The 2 T cell receptor beta chains reported below all come from one sample, sequenced in a study of cytomegalovirus exposure and HLA in healthy donors. PCR primers comprised 60 Vbeta and 13 Jbeta primers. The protocol was immunoSEQ multiplex PCR, while the TCRdb copy is restricted to in-frame clones and leaves out a portion. The data show about 140,000 clones, and the top ten clones hold less than 3.5%. The sequencing input was PBMCs. These receptors were taken from a man between 35 and 55 years old in good health and CMV-seronegative.

V and J are TRBV7-9 and TRBJ1-2; D is undetermined. Trimming shortened V by 2 bases and J by 3 bases, and 4 bases separated the two germline ends. CDR3 length: 12 amino acids. In germline, CDR1 is SEHNR, CDR2 FQNEAQ (reference sequence). The CDR3 here is CASSLSDYGYTF. Here the CDR3 DNA reads TGTGCCAGCAGCTTATCTGACTATGGCTACACCTTC.

This chain joins TRBV5-1 and TRBJ2-1; 10 nucleotides line up with TRBD1. The germline CDR1 and CDR2 sequences are SGHRS and YFSETQ. Germline trimming cut 4 bases from V and 4 bases from J; bases unmatched to any gene: 5. The CDR3 consists of 15 residues. In nucleotides, the CDR3 is TGCGCCAGCAGCGTGGGACAGGGGATTTACAATGAGCAGTTCTTC. It is translated as CASSVGQGIYNEQFF.